The 20 T cell receptor beta chains below all came from one sample that was sequenced in a study of T cells in Graves' hyperthyroidism and ophthalmopathy. Researchers amplified the TCR beta CDR3 regions from RNA transcripts. HTBI primers were used for first-round RT-PCR of the TCR CDR3. One entry per CDR3 protein, called by TCRdb with MiXCR from the multiplex PCR reads. Altogether around 700,000 distinct CDR3 sequences are present, roughly a sixth being singletons, with the ten largest covering approximately 15%. Material for sequencing was blood. The receptors shown here come from a woman aged 45-60 years with Graves' hyperthyroidism that later progressed to Graves' ophthalmopathy.

This clonotype was recorded many times. The V gene is TRBV6-5, the J gene TRBJ2-5, with 11 bases matching TRBD1. Losses at the gene ends were 2 bases for V and 5 bases for J; bases not matched to a gene: 7. CDR3 length: 16 residues. Germline V gene data show CDR1 as MNHEY and CDR2 as SVGAGI. CDR3 amino acids: CASSYRWTGGRETQYF. The CDR3 nucleotides are TGTGCCAGCAGTTACAGGTGGACAGGGGGCCGGGAGACCCAGTACTTC.

The chain is built from TRBV10-2 and TRBJ2-3; D possibly corresponds to TRBD2 (7 bases). V lost 9 bases and J 6 bases, leaving 22 bases between the germline ends. The V gene's germline CDR1 is WSHSY and CDR2 SAAADI. The CDR3 is made up of 15 amino acids. CDR3 bases: TGCGCCAGTAAGGGACTGGGGGGGCCGGTGGATACGCAGTATTTT. This encodes CASKGLGGPVDTQYF.

In its sample, this clonotype was seen many times. This chain uses TRBV6-1 with TRBJ1-1; D is unresolved. The germline gives CDR1 MNHNS, CDR2 SASEGT. Trimming stripped 3 bases from V and 1 base from J, with 9 bases between. There are 14 residues in the CDR3. The CDR3 spells CASSEAVWNTEAFF. CDR3 nucleotide sequence: TGTGCCAGCAGTGAGGCCGTTTGGAACACTGAAGCTTTCTTT.

There are a few counts of this clonotype. DNA of the CDR3: TGTGCCAGCAGCGTAGGGGCGCAGGATCAGCCCCAGCATTTT. Translated: CASSVGAQDQPQHF. The chain recombines TRBV9 with TRBJ1-5; D is uncertain. Germline V gene lookup returns CDR1 SGDLS and CDR2 YYNGEE. The CDR3 has 14 residues. V lost 0 bases and J lost 5, with 9 bases in between.

The chain recombines TRBV20-1 with TRBJ1-5; unclear D gene. The germline V gene encodes CDR1 DFQATT and CDR2 SNEGSKA (reference sequence). This CDR3 comprises 11 residues. V lost 1 base and J lost 8, with 6 bases in between. The CDR3 DNA is TGCAGTGCTAGAGCCTTGGAGCCCCAGCATTTT. Its translation: CSARALEPQHF.

This clonotype turned up a few times. The rearrangement links TRBV25-1 to TRBJ1-1, with a weak D call TRBD1 (5 bases). From germline, CDR1 is MGHDK and CDR2 SYGVNS. The CDR3 length is 13 residues. V was trimmed by 8 bases and J by 1 base, leaving 11 bases between them. As DNA, the CDR3 is TGTGCCAGCGCAAGAACAGGGAACACTGAAGCTTTCTTT. This encodes CASARTGNTEAFF. The full variable domain, with the rest looked up from reference TRBV25-1 and TRBJ1-1, is EADIYQTPRYLVIGTGKKITLECSQTMGHDKMYWYQQDPGMELHLIHYSYGVNSTEKGDLSSESTVSRIRTEHFPLTLESARPSHTSQYLCASARTGNTEAFFGQGTRLTVV.

This chain uses TRBV14 with TRBJ2-3; a possible D gene is TRBD1 (5 bases). This CDR3 has 17 residues. Germline V gives CDR1 SGHDN, CDR2 FVKESK. Trimming removed 1 base from V and 4 bases from J, with 18 bases in between. In DNA form, the CDR3 reads TGTGCCAGCAGCCAAGTTCTTGTGGGGCGATTATCAGATACGCAGTATTTT. Translation: CASSQVLVGRLSDTQYF.

At least ten counts were recorded for this clonotype. The chain employs TRBV12-3 or TRBV12-4 and TRBJ1-2; TRBD1 matches 7 bases. Losses at the gene ends were 5 bases for V and 4 bases for J; bases not matched to a gene: 4. The CDR3 runs 13 residues. In DNA form, the CDR3 reads TGTGCCAGCAGTGGGGACAGAACCTATGGCTACACCTTC. Translating gives CASSGDRTYGYTF.

This clonotype was seen repeatedly, ten times or more. J is TRBJ2-7 and V is TRBV29-1, with D unresolved. The CDR3 extends over 14 amino acids. With 5 bases removed from V and 2 bases from J, the gap between germline ends came to 16 bases. Germline CDR1 SQVTM, CDR2 ANQGSEA. In nucleotides, the CDR3 is TGCAGCGTTTCATTTCCCGACCGTACCTACGAGCAGTACTTC. The encoded protein is CSVSFPDRTYEQYF.

This clonotype has at least ten counts. The rearrangement uses TRBV12-3 or TRBV12-4 and TRBJ1-1; no reliable D call. Trimming took off 6 bases at V and 1 base at J, with 12 bases between the two ends. The CDR3 is made up of 14 amino acids. The CDR3 loop is CASSPTSTNTEAFF. The CDR3 DNA sequence: TGTGCCAGCAGCCCCACCTCAACGAACACTGAAGCTTTCTTT.

V and J are TRBV14 and TRBJ2-3; D is possibly TRBD1 (5 bases). Germline V gene data show CDR1 as SGHDN and CDR2 as FVKESK. The CDR3 has 16 residues. V lost 4 bases, J lost 0 bases, and 14 bases lay in between. In DNA form, the CDR3 reads TGTGCCAGCAGCCCCTGGGTAGGGGCAAGCACAGATACGCAGTATTTT. Protein sequence: CASSPWVGASTDTQYF.

This clonotype was counted ten times or more. The chain carries TRBV20-1 and TRBJ2-7; 10 nucleotides align to TRBD1. CDR3 size: 13 residues. The trim removed 5 bases at V and 6 bases at J, leaving 7 bases unmatched. CDR1 is DFQATT and CDR2 is SNEGSKA in the germline V gene (reference sequence). CDR3 sequence (DNA): TGCAGTGCTCCCCGGGACAGGGGAGTCGAGCAGTACTTC. Protein product: CSAPRDRGVEQYF.

The CDR3 region is CASSFDRRGNYGYTF. CDR3 bases: TGTGCCAGCAGCTTTGACCGCAGGGGAAACTATGGCTACACCTTC. This sequence joins TRBV5-6 and TRBJ1-2; D is perhaps TRBD1 (6 bases). This CDR3 region has 15 residues. Germline V gene data show CDR1 as SGHDT and CDR2 as YYEEEE. With 2 bases removed from V and 2 bases from J, the gap between germline ends came to 13 bases.

This clonotype was found many times. This chain joins TRBV12-3 or TRBV12-4 and TRBJ1-2; TRBD1 might be the D (5 bases). The V gene lost 5 bases and the J gene lost 6 bases, with 19 bases spanning the gap. The CDR3 is made up of 15 amino acids. In DNA, the CDR3 is TGTGCCAGCAGTCCTTGGGACGGACGGGGGGATGGCTACACCTTC. Protein product: CASSPWDGRGDGYTF.

J is TRBJ2-7 and V is TRBV9; 7 bases line up with TRBD1. CDR1 is SGDLS, CDR2 YYNGEE, per germline. There are 14 residues in the CDR3. The junction had 7 bases not matched to a gene; V was cut back by 4 bases and J by 3 bases. CDR3 residues: CASSIGDSNYEQYF. The CDR3 region has the DNA TGTGCCAGCAGCATAGGGGACAGCAACTACGAGCAGTACTTC.

The chain uses TRBV2 and TRBJ1-2, with D uncertain. There are 12 residues in the CDR3. With 2 bases removed from V and 5 bases from J, the gap between germline ends came to 6 bases. Germline loops: CDR1 SNHLY, CDR2 FYNNEI. CDR3 bases: TGTGCCAGCAGTGAAAAGGCGTATGGCTACACCTTC. The encoded protein is CASSEKAYGYTF.

This clonotype was detected many times. The V and J genes are TRBV11-2 and TRBJ2-1; D unclear. V lost 5 bases and J lost 5, with 16 bases in between. CDR1 and CDR2 (germline): SGHAT, FQNNGV. CDR3 length: 15 amino acids. This CDR3 reads CASSPRWATDNEQFF. The CDR3 DNA reads TGTGCCAGCAGCCCCCGCTGGGCTACTGACAATGAGCAGTTCTTC.

The table lists this clonotype with a few counts. CDR3 bases: TGTGCCGCAGGGCTGGGGCTACTCTATGGCTACACCTTC. Translation gives CAAGLGLLYGYTF. The chain couples TRBV10-3 to TRBJ1-2, with a tentative D call TRBD1 (5 bases). The CDR3 consists of 13 residues. The ends were cut back, 11 bases at V and 4 bases at J, with 17 bases in the middle. CDR1 ENHRY and CDR2 SYGVKD come from the germline V gene.

This chain joins TRBV7-2 and TRBJ2-4; D unclear. Germline V gene lookup returns CDR1 SGHTA and CDR2 FQGNSA. The CDR3 contains 15 residues. The germline V and J ends were trimmed by 1 base and 4 bases, with 11 bases remaining between them. The CDR3 DNA reads as TGTGCCAGCAGCTTAGTTTGGGAAACTAAAAACATTCAGTACTTC. The encoded protein is CASSLVWETKNIQYF.

This clonotype was counted many times. The chain links TRBV3-1 to TRBJ2-1; D is undetermined. Trimming removed 0 bases at V and 9 bases at J, with 12 bases between. Looked up from germline, CDR1 is LGHDT and CDR2 is YNNKEL (reference sequence). The CDR3 is 14 amino acids. CDR3 loop: CASSQEYWGREQFF. The CDR3 coding sequence is TGTGCCAGCAGCCAAGAATATTGGGGTCGTGAGCAGTTCTTC.